This T cell receptor (beta chain) was obtained from a study of vaccination and CD4 T cells after COVID-19 (dated by TCRdb to about 2022). Background on the whole study: The convalescent cohort included six males and four females, with two Hispanic individuals, seven Caucasians, two Asians and one multiracial person. Two doses of either the Pfizer-BioNTech BNT162b2 vaccine (n=8) or the Moderna mRNA-1273 vaccine (n=2) were administered to participants. Post-COVID blood samples were collected from convalescent patients a median of about 92 days after diagnosis, with a range of roughly 35 to 161 days. Post-vaccine blood samples were taken a median of about 70 days after the second vaccine dose, with a range of roughly 14 to 250 days. For stimulating the cultures, overlapping spike peptide pools were used, derived from SARS-CoV-2 as well as from the common cold coronaviruses HCoV-NL63, HCoV-OC43 and HCoV-229E. As controls, cultures received a CEFX viral epitope pool (the positive control), an HIV-1 Nef peptide pool (the negative control), or no peptide at all. In more than eight COVID-19 convalescent patients and a handful of infection-naive healthy vaccine recipients, researchers compared the spike-specific CD4+ TCR repertoire from before mRNA vaccination with the repertoire from after.

What the treatment or condition label conveys for this sample: roughly 10-day PBMC culture with coronavirus spike peptide pools or control peptides (ViraFEST assay). The ViraFEST assay was used in the study, in which antigen-specific T cells were expanded with peptide pools and expanded clonotypes were subsequently identified by TCR sequencing. Healthy vaccine recipients had no prior SARS-CoV-2 infection, confirmed by negative nucleocapsid antibody tests before and after vaccination. PBMCs were cultured at fewer than 2.5 million per well in IMDM supplemented with approximately 5.4% human AB serum and approximately 10 IU/ml IL-2, with approximately 9.5 ug/ml peptide pools added. On days 3 and 7, half of the culture medium was replaced with fresh IL-2-containing medium. Once the cells had been in culture for approximately 10 days, the EasySep CD4+ T cell isolation kit was used to isolate CD4+ T cells by negative selection. Ficoll-Paque Plus gradient centrifugation was used to isolate PBMCs from whole blood, and the isolated PBMCs were then either used fresh or cryopreserved at -140C. Triplicate wells were generally used for each culture condition.

Concerning this clonotype: The specificity of this receptor is unknown. No qualities accompany the bases; no much larger clone lies one base away.

The investigation overall reported the following: The median number of SARS-CoV-2-reactive clonotypes rose from about 23 after infection to 38 after vaccination, but the change was not significant. Only a relatively small number of convalescent patients were included in the study, and early timepoints following natural infection were not analyzed. In convalescent patients, nearly all vaccine-specific clones (304 of 307) were found to be mono-reactive for SARS-CoV-2 spike rather than cross-reactive with common cold coronaviruses. Among the post-vaccine SARS-CoV-2-reactive clones in convalescent patients, a median 86.3% showed up only after vaccination, which suggests vaccine-specific priming.

The library relied on PCR. DNA from cultured CD4+ T cells underwent TCR sequencing with the Oncomine TCR Beta short-read assay at the Johns Hopkins FTIC core. The QIAamp micro DNA kit was used to extract genomic DNA from the cultured CD4+ T cells. Oncomine TCR Beta libraries from cultured CD4+ T cells were pooled with unique dual indexes and sequenced on an Illumina iSeq 100. On the authors' methods: Non-productive sequences were removed, and CDR3s not starting with C, not ending with F or W, or shorter than 7 amino acids were discarded. The MANAFEST web application was used to identify antigen-specific clonotypes by comparing peptide-stimulated wells against reference wells and other culture wells. Positive clones required FDR below 0.05, an odds ratio above 5, and productive frequency above 0.1% in at least two of three replicate wells. Clonotypes that were significantly expanded in both SARS-CoV-2 spike wells and at least one common cold coronavirus spike condition were defined as cross-reactive. Similarity between CDR3 sequences was evaluated in R version 3.6.1 using Levenshtein distances (stringdist) and unrooted phylogenetic trees (ape). TCRdb redid the processing of the public reads, applying fastp at Q25 and MiXCR, and retained in-frame beta chains. One record per CDR3 amino acid sequence lists the most common genes and DNA. In this record, the V and J calls reflect TCRdb's handling and not the investigators' own analysis. The sample yields about 14,000 distinct CDR3 sequences; around 75% were counted once. The ten most abundant clones make up around 10% of the sample.

The sequenced sample was CD4+ T cells from blood, cultured in vitro, obtained after SARS-CoV-2 vaccination. This TCR was sampled from a human donor who received a COVID-19 vaccine.

The nucleotides are TGTGCCTGGAGTCTAGGACTAGCGGCTCGTGAGCAGTTCTTC. This translates into CAWSLGLAAREQFF. The chain is assembled from TRBV30 and TRBJ2-1; 10 bases in the middle match TRBD2. Measured from the cysteine to the phenylalanine, the CDR3 is 14 residues long. The sequence is cut down to CDR3 DNA, 42 bases in frame from base 1. CDR1 and CDR2 (GTSNPN, SVGIG) derive from the germline V gene (reference sequence). The junction shows trimming of 2 bases on V and 9 bases on J, and the gene matches do not reach 7 bases of it.